This is a list of T cell receptor beta chains from one sample in a study of cytomegalovirus exposure and HLA in healthy donors. Generated by immunoSEQ multiplex PCR, the TCRdb table keeps only in-frame clones and is missing some. This sample's clone table lists about 120,000 clones. Material: PBMCs. These receptors all come from a man between 18 and 35 years old in good health and CMV-seronegative. Both conserved end residues are part of each CDR3. Each record gives: J gene, D gene, V gene, CDR3 DNA, CDR3 protein. A D gene is named only where the DNA matches it firmly.

TRBJ1-1,TRBD1,TRBV7-2,TGTGCCAGCAGTTACCCGACAGGGGCAAGCGCTGAAGCTTTCTTT,CASSYPTGASAEAFF
TRBJ1-2,NA,TRBV27,TGTGCCAGCAAGGGGGATTACTATGGCTACACCTTC,CASKGDYYGYTF
TRBJ1-6,TRBD1,TRBV5-1,TGCGCCAGCAGCTCGACAGGGGACTCACCCCTCCACTTT,CASSSTGDSPLHF
TRBJ1-1,NA,TRBV11-3,TGTGCCAGCAGCTTACCGCGAGGAGGGGCCCAGAACACTGAAGCTTTCTTT,CASSLPRGGAQNTEAFF
TRBJ2-2,TRBD2,TRBV11-1,TGTGCCAGCAGCGGGACTACAAACACCGGGGAGCTGTTTTTT,CASSGTTNTGELFF
TRBJ1-2,NA,TRBV28,TGTGCCAGCAGTCCCCGGACAGTACTAAGCTATGGCTACACCTTC,CASSPRTVLSYGYTF
TRBJ1-1,NA,TRBV7-2,TGTGCCAGCAGCGTCAGAATCCCAAATACTGAAGCTTTCTTT,CASSVRIPNTEAFF
TRBJ2-5,NA,TRBV5-1,TGCGCCAGCAGCTCTGGACATAAAGAGACCCAGTACTTC,CASSSGHKETQYF
TRBJ2-7,TRBD2,TRBV28,TGTGCCAGCAGTAGGGAGGGGCTCCACTCGGGTTACGAGCAGTACTTC,CASSREGLHSGYEQYF
TRBJ2-7,TRBD2,TRBV5-7,TGTGCCAGCAGCGTCCCCTCACTAGCGGGAGCGCCCTACGAGCAGTACTTC,CASSVPSLAGAPYEQYF
TRBJ2-2,NA,TRBV5-1,TGCGCCAGCAGCTTGGGCGGCACCGGGGAGCTGTTTTTT,CASSLGGTGELFF
TRBJ1-5,NA,TRBV15,TGTGCCACCAGCAGAGACAGGGCTCGCAATCAGCCCCAGCATTTT,CATSRDRARNQPQHF
TRBJ2-5,TRBD1,TRBV5-4,TGTGCCAGCAGCTTGGTAGGACAGGGGCTGCGAGAGACCCAGTACTTC,CASSLVGQGLRETQYF
TRBJ2-3,NA,TRBV5-6,TGTGCCAGCAGCTTGGGGGGCAGGGTGGGCACAGATACGCAGTATTTT,CASSLGGRVGTDTQYF
TRBJ1-5,NA,TRBV27,TGTGCCAGCAGTTTATCCGGGGTGCAACGCAATCAGCCCCAGCATTTT,CASSLSGVQRNQPQHF
TRBJ2-7,NA,TRBV29-1,TGCAGCGTTGTGGAGAGAACCTACGAGCAGTACTTC,CSVVERTYEQYF
TRBJ1-6,NA,TRBV28,TGTGCCAGCAGTTACAGCAATTCACCCCTCCACTTT,CASSYSNSPLHF
TRBJ1-1,NA,TRBV25-1,TGTGCCACCGGCCAGGGCTCCCCGACTGAAGCTTTCTTT,CATGQGSPTEAFF
TRBJ2-5,TRBD2,TRBV13,TGTGCCAGCAGCTTACGCATCCCTCGGGGGGGCCTACCCCAACCCCAGTACTTC,CASSLRIPRGGLPQPQYF
TRBJ1-4,TRBD1,TRBV18,TGTGCCAGCTCCCCAAGGACAGGGCAAGGACTGTTTTTT,CASSPRTGQGLFF
TRBJ1-1,NA,TRBV9,TGTGCCAGCAGCCCGGGGAATTGGGACACTGAAGCTTTCTTT,CASSPGNWDTEAFF
TRBJ2-7,NA,TRBV19,TGTGCCAGTAGTGGTTGGCCGGGCTACGAGCAGTACTTC,CASSGWPGYEQYF
TRBJ2-3,NA,TRBV11-3,TGTGCCAGCAGCACGGGACTCCTATACACAGATACGCAGTATTTT,CASSTGLLYTDTQYF
TRBJ1-1,NA,TRBV27,TGTGCCAGCAGTTTCGGTATCAGGGGCTACGGGCGTGACACTGAAGCTTTCTTT,CASSFGIRGYGRDTEAFF
TRBJ2-3,NA,TRBV4-2,TGTGCCAGCAGCCCCCGACTCCAGGATACGCAGTATTTT,CASSPRLQDTQYF
TRBJ2-1,NA,TRBV4-1,TGCGCCAGCAGCCCCACGGGACTTAACAATGAGCAGTTCTTC,CASSPTGLNNEQFF
TRBJ2-7,TRBD2,TRBV5-1,TGCGCCAGCAGCTTGGCCTCATCAGCGGGGGAGATGACCTACGAGCAGTACTTC,CASSLASSAGEMTYEQYF
TRBJ2-2,NA,TRBV21-1,TGTGCCAGCAGCAAAGTAGTAACAGGGAATGACACCGGGGAGCTGTTTTTT,CASSKVVTGNDTGELFF
TRBJ2-5,NA,TRBV19,TGTGCCAGTAATAGGGGGACCAGGGGAGAGACCCAGTACTTC,CASNRGTRGETQYF
TRBJ2-2,TRBD2,TRBV27,TGTGCCAGCAGTTTCCTAGCGGTAACCCGGGAGCTGTTTTTT,CASSFLAVTRELFF
TRBJ2-7,NA,TRBV27,TGTGCCAGCAGTTTATATAGCTCCTACGAGCAGTACTTC,CASSLYSSYEQYF
TRBJ2-1,TRBD2,TRBV6-5,TGTGCCAGCAGCCCCGGGACTACCCCCTACAATGAGCAGTTCTTC,CASSPGTTPYNEQFF
TRBJ1-5,NA,TRBV6-6,TGTGCCAGCAGCCGCGGACGGGATAGCAATCAGCCCCAGCATTTT,CASSRGRDSNQPQHF
TRBJ2-7,TRBD2,TRBV30,TGTGCCTGGAGGAGCGGGGGTACGATTGAGCAGTACTTC,CAWRSGGTIEQYF
TRBJ2-1,TRBD2,TRBV6-5,TGTGCCAGCAGTTCAGTAGCGGGGTCCTACAATGAGCAGTTCTTC,CASSSVAGSYNEQFF
TRBJ2-3,NA,TRBV11-1,TGTGCCAGCAGCTCAAGGCAGGGTGGAACAGATACGCAGTATTTT,CASSSRQGGTDTQYF
TRBJ2-3,TRBD2,TRBV19,TGTGCCAGTAGTACGGGACTAGCGGGGGAGGGAGATACGCAGTATTTT,CASSTGLAGEGDTQYF
TRBJ2-1,TRBD2,TRBV7-3,TGTGCCAGCAGCTCGAAAGGGACTAGCGGGGCAAATGAGCAGTTCTTC,CASSSKGTSGANEQFF
TRBJ2-1,TRBD2,TRBV18,TGTGCCAGCTCACCCCAAGGGAGGCGGGAGCGTGAGCAGTTCTTC,CASSPQGRREREQFF
TRBJ1-6,NA,TRBV18,TGTGCCAGCTCATCAGGGAATTCACCCCTCCACTTT,CASSSGNSPLHF
TRBJ2-4,NA,TRBV6-5,TGTGCCAGCAGTTACCAGGGTTTTCAGGCCAAAAACATTCAGTACTTC,CASSYQGFQAKNIQYF
TRBJ1-2,NA,TRBV7-9,TGTGCCAGCAGCTTATCCTCAGGAACGTGGGGCTACACCTTC,CASSLSSGTWGYTF
TRBJ2-7,NA,TRBV11-2,TGTGCCAGCAGCCTTCGGACACTGCCTTACTACGAGCAGTACTTC,CASSLRTLPYYEQYF
TRBJ2-2,NA,TRBV11-3,TGTGCCAGCACCGGAAAGGAGGCTACGAACACCGGGGAGCTGTTTTTT,CASTGKEATNTGELFF
TRBJ1-1,TRBD1,TRBV19,TGTGCCAGTAGTAGGGGACAGGGGAACACTGAAGCTTTCTTT,CASSRGQGNTEAFF
TRBJ1-2,TRBD1,TRBV27,TGTGCCAGCAGCCGACAGGGGGCTAACTATGGCTACACCTTC,CASSRQGANYGYTF
TRBJ1-5,TRBD1,TRBV5-1,TGCGCCAGCAGCTTGAGGGGGCTTCAGCCCCAGCATTTT,CASSLRGLQPQHF
TRBJ1-1,NA,TRBV29-1,TGCAGCGTTGAAGATTCAGGGGCAGGGAACACTGAAGCTTTCTTT,CSVEDSGAGNTEAFF